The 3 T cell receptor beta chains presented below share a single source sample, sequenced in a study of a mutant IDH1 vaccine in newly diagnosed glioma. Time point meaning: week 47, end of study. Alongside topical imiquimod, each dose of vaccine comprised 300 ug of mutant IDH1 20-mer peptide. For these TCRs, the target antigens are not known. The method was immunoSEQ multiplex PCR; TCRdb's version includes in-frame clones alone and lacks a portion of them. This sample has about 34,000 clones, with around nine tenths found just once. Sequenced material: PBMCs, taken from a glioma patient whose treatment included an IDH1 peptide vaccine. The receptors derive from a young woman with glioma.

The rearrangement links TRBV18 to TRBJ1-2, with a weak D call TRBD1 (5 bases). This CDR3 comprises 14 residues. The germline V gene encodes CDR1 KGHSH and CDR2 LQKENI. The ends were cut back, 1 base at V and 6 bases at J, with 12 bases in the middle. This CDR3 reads CASSPLERGDGYTF. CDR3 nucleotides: TGTGCCAGCTCACCACTGGAGCGAGGGGATGGCTACACCTTC. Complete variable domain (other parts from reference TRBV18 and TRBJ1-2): NAGVMQNPRHLVRRRGQEARLRCSPMKGHSHVYWYRQLPEEGLKFMVYLQKENIIDESGMPKERFSAEFPKEGPSILRIQQVVRGDSAAYFCASSPLERGDGYTFGSGTRLTVV.

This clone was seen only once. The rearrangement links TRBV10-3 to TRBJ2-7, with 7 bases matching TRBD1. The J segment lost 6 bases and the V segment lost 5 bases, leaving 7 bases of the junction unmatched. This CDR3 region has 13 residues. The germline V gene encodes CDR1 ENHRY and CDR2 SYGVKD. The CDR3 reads CAISRTGPAEQYF. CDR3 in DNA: TGTGCCATCAGTCGGACAGGACCGGCCGAGCAGTACTTC.

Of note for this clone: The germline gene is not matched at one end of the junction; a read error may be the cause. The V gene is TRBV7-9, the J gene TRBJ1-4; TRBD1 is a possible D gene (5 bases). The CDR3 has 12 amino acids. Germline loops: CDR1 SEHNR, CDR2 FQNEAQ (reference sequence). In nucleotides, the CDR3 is TGTGCCAGCAGCTCCATACAGGAAACACTGTTTTTT. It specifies CASSSIQETLFF.